One sample yielded the 27 T cell receptor beta chains listed below, sequenced in a study of CD8+CD57+ T cells in acquired aplastic anemia (dated by TCRdb to between 2018 and 2020). The sequencer was an Illumina HiSeq 2000. Genomic DNA served as template for TCR beta VDJ combination and CDR3 sequence profiling. TCRdb took the public reads, trimmed them with fastp at Q25, ran MiXCR for clone calling and kept in-frame beta chains. Every entry covers one CDR3 protein and lists the most common genes and DNA from its rows. The sample table records over 150,000 distinct CDR3 sequences; about 52% of these occur just once. The ten largest clones take up roughly 12% of the sample. The patients picked for sequencing were ones in whom flow cytometry had shown an expansion of CD8+CD57+ cells. The sample was sorted CD4+, CD8+, or CD8+CD57+ T cells (not recorded which) from PBMCs. These receptors came from a human donor with aplastic anemia.

CDR3 in DNA: TGTGCCAGCAGCCGCGACAGGGGTTCATGGTATGGCTACACCTTC. This translates into CASSRDRGSWYGYTF. J is TRBJ1-2 and V is TRBV5-4, with 8 bases matching TRBD1. The CDR3 has 15 amino acids. Losses at the gene ends were 4 bases for V and 5 bases for J; bases not matched to a gene: 10. Germline CDR1 SGHNT, CDR2 YYREEE (reference sequence).

The chain uses TRBV2 and TRBJ2-7; a weak D match, TRBD1 (7 bases). The CDR3 covers 15 residues. CDR1 SNHLY and CDR2 FYNNEI come from the germline V gene. Trimming left V 6 bases short and J 4 bases short, with 19 bases between. CDR3 DNA sequence: TGTGCCAGCAGCCACGGGGGACAGACCTCTTACGAGCAGTACTTC. It specifies CASSHGGQTSYEQYF.

This clonotype was found a few times. CDR3 residues: CASSEIDRISFGNTIYF. CDR3 DNA sequence: TGTGCCAGCAGCGAAATAGACAGGATAAGCTTTGGAAACACCATATATTTT. V and J are TRBV12-3 or TRBV12-4 and TRBJ1-3; D perhaps matches TRBD1 (6 bases). CDR3 length: 17 residues. V lost 6 bases to trimming and J lost 3 bases, with 21 bases between them.

This clonotype showed up many times. The chain is built from TRBV7-9 and TRBJ1-1; D is unresolved. This CDR3 contains 16 residues. With 5 bases removed from V and 3 bases from J, the gap between germline ends came to 19 bases. Germline V CDR1 and CDR2: SEHNR, FQNEAQ (reference sequence). In nucleotides, the CDR3 is TGTGCCAGCAGCCCAGGTCAGGAGGGATATTACACTGAAGCTTTCTTT. This encodes CASSPGQEGYYTEAFF.

The chain recombines TRBV19 with TRBJ2-5, with D possibly TRBD2 on 6 matching bases. The CDR3 is 12 amino acids. CDR1 and CDR2 from the germline V gene are LNHDA and SQIVND (reference sequence). Deletions cut 7 bases from V and 5 bases from J, with 11 bases between. The CDR3 here is CASTGVGETQYF. CDR3 in DNA: TGTGCCAGTACGGGAGTAGGGGAGACCCAGTACTTC.

The gene calls are TRBV20-1 and TRBJ1-6; D not certain. The ends were cut back, 3 bases at V and 7 bases at J, with 10 bases in the middle. There are 13 residues in the CDR3. The germline gives CDR1 DFQATT, CDR2 SNEGSKA (reference sequence). The chain's CDR3 is CSASPAPNSPLHF. In nucleotides, the CDR3 is TGCAGTGCTAGTCCAGCCCCAAATTCACCCCTCCACTTT.

V and J are TRBV20-1 and TRBJ2-4; the match to TRBD2 covers 9 bases. Germline V gene lookup returns CDR1 DFQATT and CDR2 SNEGSKA (reference sequence). With V trimmed by 6 bases and J by 7 bases, 13 bases remained unmatched. The CDR3 runs 15 residues. This chain's CDR3 is CSADVGAGGGNIQYF. The CDR3 bases are TGCAGTGCGGACGTTGGGGCGGGAGGGGGTAACATTCAGTACTTC.

Points on this clonotype: Being one base from a much bigger clone, this may be a read error. The chain is built from TRBV4-2 and TRBJ2-1, with 9 bases identical to TRBD2. The length of the CDR3 is 17 residues. CDR1 is LGHNA, CDR2 YNFKEQ, per germline. CDR3 protein: CASSVRAAGGAYNERFF. CDR3 in DNA: TGTGCCAGCAGCGTCCGCGCAGCGGGGGGAGCCTACAATGAGCGGTTCTTC.

The chain has TRBV7-9 and TRBJ2-7; weak D call: TRBD1 (5 bases). Germline V lookup: CDR1 SEHNR, CDR2 FQNEAQ (reference sequence). The CDR3 sequence is 15 residues long. Between the trimmed V and J ends, which lost 4 bases and 3 bases, there was a span of 16 bases. Here the CDR3 reads CASSSTQTGIYEQYF. CDR3 sequence (DNA): TGTGCCAGCAGCTCAACACAAACAGGAATCTACGAGCAGTACTTC.

This chain uses TRBV19 with TRBJ1-2, with D unresolved. Trimming removed 3 bases from V and 6 bases from J, with 11 bases in between. Germline V gene sequence: CDR1 LNHDA, CDR2 SQIVND (reference sequence). The CDR3 covers 13 residues. CDR3 nucleotide sequence: TGTGCCAGTAGTATCGGGCAGGCGAATGGCTACACCTTC. The encoded protein is CASSIGQANGYTF.

The genes are TRBV7-6 and TRBJ2-7; the match to TRBD2 covers 11 bases. The CDR3 runs 18 residues. Unmatched junction bases numbered 13, after V lost 0 bases and J lost 6 bases. Germline lookup yields CDR1 SGHVS and CDR2 FNYEAQ. DNA for the CDR3: TGTGCCAGCAGCTTAGCAACTAGCGGGGGCCTCCGTCTGGGCGAGCAGTACTTC. It specifies CASSLATSGGLRLGEQYF.

The chain has TRBV29-1 and TRBJ2-3; the D is unclear. This CDR3 region has 14 residues. Per the germline V gene, CDR1 is SQVTM and CDR2 is ANQGSEA. With 4 bases removed from V and 4 bases from J, the gap between germline ends came to 15 bases. The CDR3, as DNA: TGCAGCGTTGGGGTGATGAGCAACGCAGATACGCAGTATTTT. Translating gives CSVGVMSNADTQYF.

J is TRBJ1-1 and V is TRBV2; TRBD1 is a possible D gene (6 bases). This CDR3 spans 14 amino acids. The germline V gene encodes CDR1 SNHLY and CDR2 FYNNEI. Between the trimmed V and J ends, which lost 7 bases and 0 bases, there was a span of 12 bases. The CDR3 region is CASTAGTLNTEAFF. Written as DNA, the CDR3 is TGTGCCAGCACCGCCGGGACATTGAACACTGAAGCTTTCTTT.

The chain links TRBV20-1 to TRBJ1-5; unclear D gene. Trimming cost V 1 base and J 4 bases, with 8 bases left between them. CDR3 length: 13 amino acids. Germline values: CDR1 DFQATT, CDR2 SNEGSKA (reference sequence). The CDR3 region is CSARGSGNQPQHF. The CDR3, as DNA: TGCAGTGCTAGAGGTTCGGGTAATCAGCCCCAGCATTTT.

This clonotype has at least ten counts. The rearrangement uses TRBV13 and TRBJ2-3; D is perhaps TRBD1 or TRBD2 (6 bases each). CDR1 is PRHDT, CDR2 FYEKMQ, per germline (reference sequence). The germline V and J ends were trimmed by 4 bases and 2 bases, with 16 bases remaining between them. The CDR3 runs to 16 residues. This chain's CDR3 is CASSSLLGGLTDTQYF. The CDR3, as DNA: TGTGCCAGCAGCTCCCTCCTGGGGGGCCTCACAGATACGCAGTATTTT.

This clonotype has a handful of counts. The V and J genes are TRBV19 and TRBJ2-1, with TRBD1 matching over 10 bases. V was clipped by 5 bases and J by 7 bases; unmatched bases: 14. In germline, CDR1 is LNHDA, CDR2 SQIVND (reference sequence). The CDR3 totals 17 residues. This CDR3 is CASSAIRMGQGRNEQFF. As DNA, the CDR3 is TGTGCCAGTAGTGCGATCAGAATGGGACAGGGGAGGAATGAGCAGTTCTTC.

This clonotype was detected many times. This chain joins TRBV2 and TRBJ1-2; D is possibly TRBD1 (5 bases). V lost 6 bases to trimming and J lost 6 bases, with 8 bases between them. CDR3 size: 11 residues. Germline V lookup: CDR1 SNHLY, CDR2 FYNNEI. CDR3 in amino acids: CASRGVDGYTF. The CDR3 bases are TGTGCCAGCAGGGGGGTCGATGGCTACACCTTC.

V and J are TRBV9 and TRBJ1-2; D gene unclear. The V and J ends lost 0 bases and 8 bases respectively, with 11 bases between them. Germline loops: CDR1 SGDLS, CDR2 YYNGEE. CDR3 size: 13 residues. The CDR3 protein is CASSVGPVSGYTF. CDR3 nucleotides: TGTGCCAGCAGCGTAGGGCCCGTTTCCGGCTACACCTTC.

The sample holds a few counts of this clonotype. This sequence may be a read error, since a much larger clone differs from it by one base. V is TRBV7-9 and J is TRBJ2-2, with D maybe TRBD2 (5 bases). The germline V gene encodes CDR1 SEHNR and CDR2 FQNEAQ (reference sequence). The CDR3 extends over 18 amino acids. This chain's CDR3 is CASSPTAGEERLTGEPFF. Written as DNA, the CDR3 is TGTGCCAGCAGCCCCACGGCAGGCGAAGAGCGTCTAACCGGGGAGCCGTTTTTT.

The J gene is TRBJ2-1, the V gene TRBV6-1; 7 nucleotides agree with TRBD2. This CDR3 has 14 amino acids. CDR1 and CDR2 from the germline V gene are MNHNS and SASEGT. The V and J ends lost 9 bases and 3 bases, in that order; junction bases with no gene match: 8. CDR3: CARVGPSGYNEQFF. The CDR3 DNA sequence: TGTGCCAGAGTCGGTCCTAGCGGCTACAATGAGCAGTTCTTC.

This clonotype was detected ten times or more. The V and J genes are TRBV13 and TRBJ2-5, with no clear D. The V gene's germline CDR1 is PRHDT and CDR2 FYEKMQ (reference sequence). With 1 base removed from V and 4 bases from J, the gap between germline ends came to 1 base. The CDR3 spans 11 residues. CDR3 DNA sequence: TGTGCCAGCAGCTTAGCAGAGACCCAGTACTTC. It is translated as CASSLAETQYF.

This clonotype was seen many times. V usage is TRBV9 and J usage is TRBJ2-7; 7 bases are a match to TRBD2. The CDR3 sequence is 14 residues long. V shed 0 bases and J 5 bases; nucleotides not matched to a gene: 5. Per the germline V gene, CDR1 is SGDLS and CDR2 is YYNGEE. Here the CDR3 DNA reads TGTGCCAGCAGCGTAGCAGCGGGGACCCACGAGCAGTACTTC. Translating it yields CASSVAAGTHEQYF.

This clonotype was seen many times. The chain recombines TRBV7-9 with TRBJ1-6, with D perhaps matching TRBD1 (5 bases). Trimming left V 6 bases short and J 8 bases short, with 14 bases between. The V gene's germline CDR1 is SEHNR and CDR2 FQNEAQ (reference sequence). The CDR3 contains 14 residues. CDR3: CASRWEQGDSPLHF. The CDR3 coding sequence is TGTGCCAGCAGGTGGGAGCAAGGGGATTCACCCCTCCACTTT. The full variable domain, rest sourced from reference TRBV7-9 and TRBJ1-6, is DTGVSQNPRHKITKRGQNVTFRCDPISEHNRLYWYRQTLGQGPEFLTYFQNEAQLEKSRLLSDRFSAERPKGSFSTLEIQRTEQGDSAMYLCASRWEQGDSPLHFGNGTRLTVT.

This clonotype was seen more than once but under ten times. The chain carries TRBV29-1 and TRBJ2-7; the match to TRBD1 covers 10 bases. V was pared by 8 bases and J by 4 bases, with 5 bases of the junction left unmatched. The CDR3 is made up of 12 amino acids. Looked up from germline, CDR1 is SQVTM and CDR2 is ANQGSEA. CDR3 bases: TGCAGCACCCGACAGGGGGCGTACGAGCAGTACTTC. Translation gives CSTRQGAYEQYF.

The V call is TRBV29-1, the J call TRBJ2-5; D could derive from TRBD1 or TRBD2 (5 bases each). V was cut by 3 bases and J by 0 bases, with 11 bases left in between. This CDR3 contains 14 residues. In germline, CDR1 is SQVTM, CDR2 ANQGSEA. The CDR3 coding sequence is TGCAGCGTTGAGGGACGCCAGTACCAAGAGACCCAGTACTTC. This sequence encodes CSVEGRQYQETQYF.

This clonotype occurred once. The chain links TRBV7-9 to TRBJ2-5; D is perhaps TRBD2 (6 bases). The V gene's germline CDR1 is SEHNR and CDR2 FQNEAQ (reference sequence). Trimming removed 3 bases at V and 3 bases at J, with 8 bases between. The CDR3 extends over 13 amino acids. This CDR3 is CASSLEGKETQYF. The CDR3 bases are TGTGCCAGCAGCTTGGAGGGGAAAGAGACCCAGTACTTC.

The sample holds a few counts of this clonotype. A read error may explain this, as a much larger clone is one base away. This chain connects TRBV7-2 to TRBJ2-7, with 9 bases lining up with TRBD2. Germline V gives CDR1 SGHTA, CDR2 FQGNSA. The CDR3 sequence is 14 residues long. The CDR3 is CASSAGLALYDQYF. DNA for the CDR3: TGTGCCAGCAGCGCGGGACTAGCTCTCTACGATCAGTACTTC.